This T cell receptor (beta chain) came from a study of vaccination and CD4 T cells after COVID-19. Study summary: Overlapping spike peptides of SARS-CoV-2, HCoV-NL63, HCoV-OC43 and HCoV-229E stimulated the cells. Study conclusions and caveats: Spike mono-reactivity marked 304 of 307 vaccine-specific clones in convalescent patients.

A note on this clonotype: Its antigen is unidentified.

The Oncomine TCR Beta short-read assay generated sequence data from the DNA of cultured CD4+ T cells. TCRdb processed the PCR reads anew with MiXCR; each CDR3 protein has one entry. The repertoire holds approximately 12,000 distinct CDR3 sequences, with roughly 30% as singletons. The treatment here: approximately nine-day PBMC culture with coronavirus spike peptide pools or control peptides (ViraFEST assay). Trimming cost V 4 bases and J 5 bases; bases outside gene matches: 5. This CDR3 is 14 amino acids long. Germline V gene lookup returns CDR1 SQVTM and CDR2 ANQGSEA. The V and J genes are TRBV29-1 and TRBJ2-2; 9 bases agree with TRBD1. This TCR was recovered from a human donor who had recovered from COVID-19. The sample in question was CD4+ T cells from blood, cultured in vitro, obtained after SARS-CoV-2 vaccination. CDR3 sequence reads: CSVGGQGLTGELFF. As DNA, the CDR3 is TGCAGCGTTGGGGGACAGGGACTGACCGGGGAGCTGTTTTTT.